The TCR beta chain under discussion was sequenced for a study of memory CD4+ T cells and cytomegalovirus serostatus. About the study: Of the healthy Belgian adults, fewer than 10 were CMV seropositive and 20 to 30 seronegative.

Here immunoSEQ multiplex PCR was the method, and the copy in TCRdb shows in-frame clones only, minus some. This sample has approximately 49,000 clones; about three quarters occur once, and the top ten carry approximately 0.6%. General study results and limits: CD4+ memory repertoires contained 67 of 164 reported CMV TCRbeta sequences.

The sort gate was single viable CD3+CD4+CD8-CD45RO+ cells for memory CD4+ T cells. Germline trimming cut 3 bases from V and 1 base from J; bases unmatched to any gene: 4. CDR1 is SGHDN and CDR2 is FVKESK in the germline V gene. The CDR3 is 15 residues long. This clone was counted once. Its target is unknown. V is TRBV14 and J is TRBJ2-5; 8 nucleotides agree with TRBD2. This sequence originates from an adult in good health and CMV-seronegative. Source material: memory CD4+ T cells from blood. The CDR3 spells CASSHLGGVQETQYF. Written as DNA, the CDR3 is TGTGCCAGCAGCCACCTCGGGGGGGTCCAAGAGACCCAGTACTTC.